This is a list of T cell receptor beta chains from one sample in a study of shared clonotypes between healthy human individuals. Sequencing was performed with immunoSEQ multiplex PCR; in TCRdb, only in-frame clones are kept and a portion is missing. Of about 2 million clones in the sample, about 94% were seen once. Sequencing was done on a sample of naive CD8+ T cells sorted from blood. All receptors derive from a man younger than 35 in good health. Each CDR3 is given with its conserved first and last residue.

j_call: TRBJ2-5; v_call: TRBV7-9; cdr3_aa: CASSFPGPVGETQYF
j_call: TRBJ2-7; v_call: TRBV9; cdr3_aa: CASSVGGEGGNEQYF
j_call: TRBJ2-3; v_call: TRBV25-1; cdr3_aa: CASSEGAAQYF
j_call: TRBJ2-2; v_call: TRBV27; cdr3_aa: CASSTANTGELFF
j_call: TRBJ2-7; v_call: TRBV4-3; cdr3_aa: CASSPPRQGEQYF
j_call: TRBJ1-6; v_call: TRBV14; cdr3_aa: CASSQGDSSYNSPLHF
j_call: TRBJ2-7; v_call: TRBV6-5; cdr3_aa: CASSPSGNYEQYF
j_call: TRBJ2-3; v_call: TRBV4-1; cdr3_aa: CASSQDLSDTQYF
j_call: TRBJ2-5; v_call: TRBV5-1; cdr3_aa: CASSLEGRIQETQYF
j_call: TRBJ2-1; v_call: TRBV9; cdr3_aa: CASSASGGAYNEQFF
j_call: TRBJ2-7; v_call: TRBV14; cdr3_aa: CASSQGAAGATYEQYF
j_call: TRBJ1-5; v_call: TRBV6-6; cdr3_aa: CASSQDSIQPQHF
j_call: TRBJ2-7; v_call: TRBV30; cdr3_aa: CAWIGQGAYEQYF
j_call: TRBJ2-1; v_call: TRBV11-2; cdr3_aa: CASSLGAGGLNEQFF
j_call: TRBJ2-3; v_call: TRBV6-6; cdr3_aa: CASSYLLAGNTDTQYF
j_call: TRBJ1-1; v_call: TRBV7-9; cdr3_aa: CASSLGEGIAFF
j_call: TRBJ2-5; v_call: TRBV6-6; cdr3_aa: CASTEPGETQYF
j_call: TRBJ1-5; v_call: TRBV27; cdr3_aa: CASSPGQGATQPQHF
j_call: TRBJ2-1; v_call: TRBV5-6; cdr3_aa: CASSLETSGKVNEQFF
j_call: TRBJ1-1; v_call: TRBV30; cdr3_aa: CAWSDPDRGLNTEAFF
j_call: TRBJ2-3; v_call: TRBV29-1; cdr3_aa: CSVDQLAGTSTDTQYF
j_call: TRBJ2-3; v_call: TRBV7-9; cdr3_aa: CASSLAGAGIDTDTQYF